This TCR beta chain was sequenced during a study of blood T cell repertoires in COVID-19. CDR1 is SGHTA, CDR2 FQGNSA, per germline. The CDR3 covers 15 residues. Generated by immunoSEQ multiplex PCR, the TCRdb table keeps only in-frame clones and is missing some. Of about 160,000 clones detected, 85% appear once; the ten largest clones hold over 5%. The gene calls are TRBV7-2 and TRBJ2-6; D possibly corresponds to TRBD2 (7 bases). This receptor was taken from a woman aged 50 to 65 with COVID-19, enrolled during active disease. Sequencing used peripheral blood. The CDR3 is CGEGGANSGANVLTF. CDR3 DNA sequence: TGTGGGGAGGGGGGAGCGAACTCTGGGGCCAACGTCCTGACTTTC.